The rows below give T cell receptor beta chains drawn from one sample of a study of resident and recirculating memory T cells in vitiligo. Produced via immunoSEQ multiplex PCR; TCRdb's table is partial and in-frame only. The table lists tens of thousands of clones, approximately 90% of them singletons, with less than 5% in the top ten. Sequenced: blood. Receptor source: a male donor with vitiligo. Both conserved end residues are part of each CDR3. The D gene is left open where the match is weak.

CDR3,DNA,J,V,D
CATSSGRGTNEKLFF,TGTGCCACCAGCAGTGGGCGGGGAACTAATGAAAAACTGTTTTTT,TRBJ1-4,TRBV15,-
CASSLRESNIQYF,TGTGCCAGCAGCTTGAGGGAGTCAAACATTCAGTACTTC,TRBJ2-4,TRBV5-8,-
CASSFQGSYEQYF,TGTGCCAGCAGCTTCCAGGGATCCTACGAGCAGTACTTC,TRBJ2-7,TRBV7-9,-
CASSYRRQASYEQYF,TGTGCCAGCAGTTACCGGCGACAGGCCTCCTACGAGCAGTACTTC,TRBJ2-7,TRBV6-5,-
CASSKSTRGSKETQYF,TGTGCCAGCAGCAAATCGACGCGGGGGTCTAAAGAGACCCAGTACTTC,TRBJ2-5,TRBV9,TRBD2
CASWTGNTEAFF,TGTGCCAGCTGGACAGGGAACACTGAAGCTTTCTTT,TRBJ1-1,TRBV6-6,TRBD1
CAISRTGGLTEAFF,TGTGCCATCAGTAGGACAGGGGGCCTCACTGAAGCTTTCTTT,TRBJ1-1,TRBV10-3,TRBD1
CASSKDGQVTDTQYF,TGTGCCAGCAGCAAAGACGGACAGGTCACAGATACGCAGTATTTT,TRBJ2-3,TRBV2,TRBD1
CAWNRGSYEQYF,TGTGCCTGGAACCGGGGGTCATACGAGCAGTACTTC,TRBJ2-7,TRBV30,-
CASSSSGGQGNEQFF,TGTGCCAGCAGCTCTAGCGGGGGGCAGGGCAATGAGCAGTTCTTC,TRBJ2-1,TRBV6-4,TRBD2
CASSTAGGAYNEQFF,TGTGCCAGCAGCACAGCGGGGGGGGCCTACAATGAGCAGTTCTTC,TRBJ2-1,TRBV7-3,TRBD2
CASSLATDRVDGYTF,TGCGCCAGCAGCCTTGCAACCGACAGGGTCGATGGCTACACCTTC,TRBJ1-2,TRBV4-3,TRBD1
CASRTSGEVDTQYF,TGTGCCAGCAGGACTAGCGGGGAGGTAGATACGCAGTATTTT,TRBJ2-3,TRBV7-9,TRBD2
CSVDPLQGAGGYTF,TGCAGCGTTGACCCTTTACAGGGGGCGGGAGGCTACACCTTC,TRBJ1-2,TRBV29-1,TRBD1
CASSLEWGQPGPRGYTF,TGCGCCAGCAGCTTGGAATGGGGACAGCCTGGCCCAAGGGGCTACACCTTC,TRBJ1-2,TRBV5-1,TRBD1
CASRMRVMASNQPQHF,TGTGCCAGTAGAATGAGGGTTATGGCGAGCAATCAGCCCCAGCATTTT,TRBJ1-5,TRBV19,-
CASSDGVPGELFF,TGTGCCAGCAGTGATGGAGTACCCGGGGAGCTGTTTTTT,TRBJ2-2,TRBV2,-
CASSQAARAAGEKLFF,TGTGCCAGCAGCCAAGCAGCCAGGGCCGCAGGTGAAAAACTGTTTTTT,TRBJ1-4,TRBV13,-
CASSPGLAVANTGELFF,TGTGCCAGCAGCCCAGGACTAGCGGTCGCGAACACCGGGGAGCTGTTTTTT,TRBJ2-2,TRBV5-4,TRBD2
CSVPLREGNTDTQYF,TGCAGCGTCCCTCTTCGGGAGGGTAACACAGATACGCAGTATTTT,TRBJ2-3,TRBV29-1,TRBD2